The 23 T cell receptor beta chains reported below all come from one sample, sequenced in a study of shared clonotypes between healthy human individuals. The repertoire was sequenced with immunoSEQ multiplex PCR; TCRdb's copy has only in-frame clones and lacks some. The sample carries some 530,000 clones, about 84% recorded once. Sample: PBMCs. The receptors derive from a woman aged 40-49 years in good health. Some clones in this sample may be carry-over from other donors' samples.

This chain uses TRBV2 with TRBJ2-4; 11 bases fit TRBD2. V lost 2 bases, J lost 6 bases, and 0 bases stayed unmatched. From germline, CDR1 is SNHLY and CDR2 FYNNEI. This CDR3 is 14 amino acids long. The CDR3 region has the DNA TGTGCCAGCAGTGAAACTAGCGGGAGAAACATTCAGTACTTC. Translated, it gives CASSETSGRNIQYF.

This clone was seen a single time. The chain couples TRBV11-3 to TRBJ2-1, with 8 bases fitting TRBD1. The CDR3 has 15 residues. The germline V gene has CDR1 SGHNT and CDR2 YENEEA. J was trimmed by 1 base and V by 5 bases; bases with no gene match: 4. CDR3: CASSKDRGSYNEQFF. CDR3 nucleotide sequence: TGTGCCAGCAGCAAAGACAGGGGATCCTACAATGAGCAGTTCTTC.

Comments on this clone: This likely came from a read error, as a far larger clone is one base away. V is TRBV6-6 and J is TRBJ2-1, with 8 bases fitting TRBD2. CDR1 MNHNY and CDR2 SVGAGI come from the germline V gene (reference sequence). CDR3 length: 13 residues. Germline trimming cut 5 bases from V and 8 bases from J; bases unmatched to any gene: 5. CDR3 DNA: TGTGCCAGCAGTCACCGGGGGGGCTATGAGCAGTTCTTC. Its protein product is CASSHRGGYEQFF.

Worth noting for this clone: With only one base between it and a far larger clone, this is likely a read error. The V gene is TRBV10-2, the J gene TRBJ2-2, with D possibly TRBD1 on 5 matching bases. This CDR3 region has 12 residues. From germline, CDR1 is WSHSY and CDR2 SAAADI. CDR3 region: CVSRENTGELFF. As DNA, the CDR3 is TGCGTCAGCAGGGAGAACACCGGGGAGCTGTTTTTT.

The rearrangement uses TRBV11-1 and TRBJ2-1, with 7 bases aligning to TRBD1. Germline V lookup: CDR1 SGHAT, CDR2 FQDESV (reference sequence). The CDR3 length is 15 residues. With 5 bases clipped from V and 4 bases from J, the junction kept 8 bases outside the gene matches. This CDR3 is CASSERQGSYNEQFF. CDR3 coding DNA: TGTGCCAGCAGCGAGAGACAGGGATCGTACAATGAGCAGTTCTTC.

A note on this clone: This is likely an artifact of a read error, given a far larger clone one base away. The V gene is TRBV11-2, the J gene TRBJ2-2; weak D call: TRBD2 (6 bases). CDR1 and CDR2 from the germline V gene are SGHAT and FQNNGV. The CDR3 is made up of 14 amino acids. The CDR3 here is CASSTPRNTGGLFF. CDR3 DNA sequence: TGTGCCAGCAGCACCCCAAGGAACACCGGGGGGCTGTTTTTT.

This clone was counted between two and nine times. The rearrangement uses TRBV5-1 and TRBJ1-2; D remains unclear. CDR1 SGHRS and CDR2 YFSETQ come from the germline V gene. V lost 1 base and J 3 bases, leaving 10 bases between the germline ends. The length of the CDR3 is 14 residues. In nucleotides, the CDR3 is TGCGCCAGCAGCTTGACCAACAGTGACTATGGCTACACCTTC. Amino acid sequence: CASSLTNSDYGYTF.

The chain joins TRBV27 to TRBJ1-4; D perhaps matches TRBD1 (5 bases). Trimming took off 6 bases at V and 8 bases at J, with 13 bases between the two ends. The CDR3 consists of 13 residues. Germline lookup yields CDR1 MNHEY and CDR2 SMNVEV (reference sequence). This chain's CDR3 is CASRLTGGEKLFF. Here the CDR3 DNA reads TGTGCCAGCAGATTGACCGGGGGAGAAAAACTGTTTTTT.

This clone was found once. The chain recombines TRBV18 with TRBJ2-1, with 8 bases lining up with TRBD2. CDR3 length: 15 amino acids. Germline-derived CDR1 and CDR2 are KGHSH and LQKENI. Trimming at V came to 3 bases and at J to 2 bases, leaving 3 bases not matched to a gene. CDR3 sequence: CASSPGGGAYNEQFF. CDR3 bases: TGTGCCAGCTCACCCGGGGGGGGCGCCTACAATGAGCAGTTCTTC.

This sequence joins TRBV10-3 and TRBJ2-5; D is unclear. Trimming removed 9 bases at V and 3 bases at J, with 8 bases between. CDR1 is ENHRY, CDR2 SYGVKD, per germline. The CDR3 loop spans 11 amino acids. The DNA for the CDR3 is TGTGCCATGCCGTCTAAAGAGACCCAGTACTTC. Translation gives CAMPSKETQYF.

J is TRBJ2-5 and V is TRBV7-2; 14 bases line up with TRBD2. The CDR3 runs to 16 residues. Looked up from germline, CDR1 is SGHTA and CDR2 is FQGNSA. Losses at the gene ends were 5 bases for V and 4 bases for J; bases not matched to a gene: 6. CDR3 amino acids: CASSGTSGRSRETQYF. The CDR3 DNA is TGTGCCAGCAGCGGGACTAGCGGGAGATCTAGAGAGACCCAGTACTTC.

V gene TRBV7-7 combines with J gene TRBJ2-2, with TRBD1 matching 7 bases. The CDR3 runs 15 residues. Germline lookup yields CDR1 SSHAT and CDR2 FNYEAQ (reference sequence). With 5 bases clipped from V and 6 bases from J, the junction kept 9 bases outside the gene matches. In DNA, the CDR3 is TGTGCCAGCAGCCGAGGGGGCGCACGCTCCGGGGAGCTGTTTTTT. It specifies CASSRGGARSGELFF. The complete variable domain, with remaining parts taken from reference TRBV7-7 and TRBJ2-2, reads GAGVSQSPRYKVTKRGQDVTLRCDPISSHATLYWYQQALGQGPEFLTYFNYEAQPDKSGLPSDRFSAERPEGSISTLTIQRTEQRDSAMYRCASSRGGARSGELFFGEGSRLTVL.

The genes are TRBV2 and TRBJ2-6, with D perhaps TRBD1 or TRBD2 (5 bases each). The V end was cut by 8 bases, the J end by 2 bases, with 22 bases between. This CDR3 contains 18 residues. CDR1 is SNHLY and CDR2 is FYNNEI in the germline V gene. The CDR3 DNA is TGTGCCAGCCTCTTTCGAGGGGACGTTGGTACTGGGGCCAACGTCCTGACTTTC. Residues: CASLFRGDVGTGANVLTF.

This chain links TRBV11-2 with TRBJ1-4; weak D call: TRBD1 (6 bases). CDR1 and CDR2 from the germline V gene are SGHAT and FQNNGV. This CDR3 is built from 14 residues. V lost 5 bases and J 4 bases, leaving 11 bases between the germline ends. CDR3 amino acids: CASSHGQNNEKLFF. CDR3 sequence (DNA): TGTGCCAGCAGCCACGGACAGAATAATGAAAAACTGTTTTTT.

CDR3: CASSPRDTQYF. CDR3 sequence (DNA): TGTGCCAGCTCACCACGGGATACGCAGTATTTT. The rearrangement links TRBV18 to TRBJ2-3; D is unclear. This CDR3 region has 11 residues. Trimming removed 1 base at V and 6 bases at J, with 2 bases between. Looked up from germline, CDR1 is KGHSH and CDR2 is LQKENI.

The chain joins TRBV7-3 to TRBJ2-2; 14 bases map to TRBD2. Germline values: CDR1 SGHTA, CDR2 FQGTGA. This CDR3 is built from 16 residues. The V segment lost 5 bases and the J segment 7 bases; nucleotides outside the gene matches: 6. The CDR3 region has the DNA TGTGCCAGCAGCCCCGGGACTAGCGGGAGCGGCGGGGAGCTGTTTTTT. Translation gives CASSPGTSGSGGELFF.

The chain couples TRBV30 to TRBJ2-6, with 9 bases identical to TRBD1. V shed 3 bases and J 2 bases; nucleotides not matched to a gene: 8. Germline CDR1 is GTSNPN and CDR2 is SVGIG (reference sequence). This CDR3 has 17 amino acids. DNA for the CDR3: TGTGCCTGGAGACCCACAGGGGGCATGGCTGGGGCCAACGTCCTGACTTTC. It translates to CAWRPTGGMAGANVLTF.

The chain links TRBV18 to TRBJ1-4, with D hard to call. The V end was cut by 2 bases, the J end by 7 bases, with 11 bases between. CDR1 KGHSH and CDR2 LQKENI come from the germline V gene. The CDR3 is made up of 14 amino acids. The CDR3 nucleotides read TGTGCCAGCTCACCATCCCCGGTTGTTGAAAAACTGTTTTTT. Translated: CASSPSPVVEKLFF.

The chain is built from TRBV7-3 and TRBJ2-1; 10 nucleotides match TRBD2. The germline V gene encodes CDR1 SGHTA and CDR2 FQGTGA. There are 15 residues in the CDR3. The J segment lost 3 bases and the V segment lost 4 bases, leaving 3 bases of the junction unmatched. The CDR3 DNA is TGTGCCAGCAGCTCAGTAGCGGGAGGCTACAATGAGCAGTTCTTC. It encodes CASSSVAGGYNEQFF. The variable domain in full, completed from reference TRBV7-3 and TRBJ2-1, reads GAGVSQTPSNKVTEKGKYVELRCDPISGHTALYWYRQSLGQGPEFLIYFQGTGAADDSGLPNDRFFAVRPEGSVSTLKIQRTERGDSAVYLCASSSVAGGYNEQFFGPGTRLTVL.

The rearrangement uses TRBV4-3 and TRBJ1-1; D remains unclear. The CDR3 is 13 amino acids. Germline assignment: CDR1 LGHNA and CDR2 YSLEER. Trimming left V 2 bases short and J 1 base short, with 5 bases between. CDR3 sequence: CASSQIGNTEAFF. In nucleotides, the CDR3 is TGCGCCAGCAGCCAAATAGGGAACACTGAAGCTTTCTTT.

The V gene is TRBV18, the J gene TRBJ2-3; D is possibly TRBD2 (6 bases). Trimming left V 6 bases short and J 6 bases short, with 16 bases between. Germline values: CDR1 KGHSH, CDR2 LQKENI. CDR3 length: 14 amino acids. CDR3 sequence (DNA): TGTGCCAGCTCTCGGGAGCCCCGGCGGGATACGCAGTATTTT. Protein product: CASSREPRRDTQYF.

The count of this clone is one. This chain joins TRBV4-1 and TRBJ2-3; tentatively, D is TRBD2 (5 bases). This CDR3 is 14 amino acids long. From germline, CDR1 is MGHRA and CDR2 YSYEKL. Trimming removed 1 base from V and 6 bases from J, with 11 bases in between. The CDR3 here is CASSQGPREDTQYF. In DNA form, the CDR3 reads TGCGCCAGCAGCCAAGGGCCGAGGGAGGATACGCAGTATTTT.

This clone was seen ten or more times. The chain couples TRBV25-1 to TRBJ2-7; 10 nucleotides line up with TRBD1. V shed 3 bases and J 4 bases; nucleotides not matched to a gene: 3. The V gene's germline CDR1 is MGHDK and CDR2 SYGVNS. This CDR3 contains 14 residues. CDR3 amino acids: CASSDRDRGYEQYF. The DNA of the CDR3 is TGTGCCAGCAGTGACCGGGACAGGGGTTACGAGCAGTACTTC.